The 14 T cell receptor beta chains below all came from one sample that was sequenced in a study of OX40 agonist ivuxolimab in advanced cancers. Clones were read by immunoSEQ multiplex PCR, and TCRdb kept only the in-frame ones, dropping some. The sample contains 25,000 to 35,000 clones, approximately 81% of which appear only once. This specimen was CD4+ or CD8+ T cells sorted from blood, taken in a trial of the OX40 agonist ivuxolimab. All receptors come from an adult with an advanced solid tumor such as melanoma, head and neck, liver or kidney cancer.

CDR3 nucleotides: TGTGCCAGCAGCCCCCGACTAGCCGTAACCTACAATGAGCAGTTCTTC. Its translation is CASSPRLAVTYNEQFF. The chain has TRBV9 and TRBJ2-1; the match to TRBD2 covers 7 bases. The CDR3 has 16 amino acids. Losses at the gene ends were 4 bases for V and 2 bases for J; bases not matched to a gene: 9. Per the germline V gene, CDR1 is SGDLS and CDR2 is YYNGEE.

The chain combines TRBV7-8 with TRBJ2-3; TRBD2 might be the D (5 bases). The CDR3 contains 14 residues. Germline values: CDR1 SGHVS, CDR2 FQNEAQ. The V end was cut by 1 base, the J end by 5 bases, with 10 bases between. The CDR3 nucleotides are TGTGCCAGCAGCTTAGGGGAGTACGAAGATACGCAGTATTTT. Its protein product is CASSLGEYEDTQYF.

This rearrangement joins TRBV19 to TRBJ2-4; TRBD2 matches 12 bases. Germline CDR1 is LNHDA and CDR2 is SQIVND (reference sequence). CDR3 length equals 16 residues. With 3 bases clipped from V and 3 bases from J, the junction kept 3 bases outside the gene matches. CDR3 sequence reads: CASSMGTSGYKNIQYF. CDR3 DNA sequence: TGTGCCAGTAGTATGGGGACTAGCGGGTACAAAAACATTCAGTACTTC.

The rearrangement joins TRBV11-2 to TRBJ2-3; 8 positions match TRBD1. This CDR3 comprises 15 residues. Germline V gene sequence: CDR1 SGHAT, CDR2 FQNNGV. With V trimmed by 3 bases and J by 6 bases, 8 bases remained unmatched. The chain's CDR3 is CASSLGQDSSDTQYF. The CDR3 DNA is TGTGCCAGCAGCTTGGGACAGGATTCCTCGGATACGCAGTATTTT.

This rearrangement joins TRBV10-2 to TRBJ1-2, with 7 bases aligning to TRBD1. The J segment lost 4 bases and the V segment lost 0 bases, leaving 2 bases of the junction unmatched. Germline loops: CDR1 WSHSY, CDR2 SAAADI. The CDR3 has 14 amino acids. The CDR3, as DNA: TGCGCCAGCAGTGAGTCCGACAGGGTCTATGGCTACACCTTC. Encoded protein: CASSESDRVYGYTF.

This CDR3 reads CASRLVVGGGDCNQPQHF. As DNA, the CDR3 is TGTGCAAGTCGCCTCGTCGTCGGAGGGGGCGATTGCAATCAGCCCCAGCATTTT. The V and J genes are TRBV12-2 and TRBJ1-5; the table's D call, TRBD1, was not checked against the DNA. TRBV12-2 is a listed pseudogene. The CDR3 has 18 residues.

In its sample, this clone was seen once. V is TRBV4-2 and J is TRBJ1-4; TRBD1 matches 8 bases. Germline V gene lookup returns CDR1 LGHNA and CDR2 YNFKEQ. The CDR3 sequence is 14 residues long. V lost 3 bases, J lost 8 bases, and 5 bases stayed unmatched. CDR3 residues: CASSQTGAGEKLFF. The CDR3 DNA sequence: TGTGCCAGCAGCCAGACAGGGGCTGGGGAAAAACTGTTTTTT.

The table lists this clone with a count of one. The J gene is TRBJ2-1, the V gene TRBV2, with 10 bases lining up with TRBD1. This CDR3 contains 15 residues. Losses at the gene ends were 5 bases for V and 3 bases for J; bases not matched to a gene: 4. Per germline, CDR1 SNHLY and CDR2 FYNNEI. CDR3 bases: TGTGCCAGCAGTTCCGGGACAGGGGTCTACAATGAGCAGTTCTTC. Translating it yields CASSSGTGVYNEQFF.

The V call is TRBV7-9, the J call TRBJ2-1; D might be TRBD2 (5 bases). The CDR3 extends over 15 amino acids. In germline, CDR1 is SEHNR, CDR2 FQNEAQ (reference sequence). The V end lost 3 bases, the J end lost 5 bases, and 14 bases lay between the germline ends. CDR3 bases: TGTGCCAGCAGCTTCGGACTCCACACCGACAATGAGCAGTTCTTC. This codes for CASSFGLHTDNEQFF.

The V call is TRBV6-1, the J call TRBJ2-7; maybe TRBD2 (5 bases). Germline V gene data show CDR1 as MNHNS and CDR2 as SASEGT. Trimming removed 5 bases from V and 3 bases from J, with 11 bases in between. The CDR3 totals 13 residues. The CDR3 loop reads CASSYGGNYEQYF. CDR3 nucleotides: TGTGCCAGCAGTTATGGAGGCAACTACGAGCAGTACTTC.

The gene calls are TRBV28 and TRBJ1-5, with D possibly being TRBD1 (5 bases). This CDR3 comprises 13 residues. The V end was cut by 4 bases, the J end by 7 bases, with 11 bases between. CDR1 is MDHEN, CDR2 SYDVKM, per germline. The chain's CDR3 is CASSSTGTQPQHF. The CDR3 DNA reads TGTGCCAGCAGTTCGACCGGGACCCAGCCCCAGCATTTT.

J is TRBJ1-2 and V is TRBV27; no reliable D call. Germline V gives CDR1 MNHEY, CDR2 SMNVEV (reference sequence). V was cut by 4 bases and J by 4 bases, with 13 bases left in between. CDR3 length: 14 residues. CDR3 loop: CASSSTDRAYGYTF. The CDR3 nucleotides are TGTGCCAGCAGTTCGACGGACCGGGCCTATGGCTACACCTTC.

J is TRBJ2-2 and V is TRBV30, with D hard to call. From germline, CDR1 is GTSNPN and CDR2 SVGIG (reference sequence). The V end lost 0 bases, the J end lost 5 bases, and 7 bases lay between the germline ends. The CDR3 is 13 amino acids. The CDR3 DNA reads TGTGCCTGGAGTGTTATGGAGACCGGGGAGCTGTTTTTT. Translating gives CAWSVMETGELFF.

CDR3 DNA: TGTGCCAGTAGTGCCAGGGACAGGGAAAGCACTGAAGCTTTCTTT. Residues: CASSARDRESTEAFF. The genes are TRBV19 and TRBJ1-1; TRBD1 matches 9 bases. The CDR3 has 15 residues. V shed 5 bases, J shed 4 bases, and the junction held 8 bases outside the gene matches. The germline V gene encodes CDR1 LNHDA and CDR2 SQIVND (reference sequence).